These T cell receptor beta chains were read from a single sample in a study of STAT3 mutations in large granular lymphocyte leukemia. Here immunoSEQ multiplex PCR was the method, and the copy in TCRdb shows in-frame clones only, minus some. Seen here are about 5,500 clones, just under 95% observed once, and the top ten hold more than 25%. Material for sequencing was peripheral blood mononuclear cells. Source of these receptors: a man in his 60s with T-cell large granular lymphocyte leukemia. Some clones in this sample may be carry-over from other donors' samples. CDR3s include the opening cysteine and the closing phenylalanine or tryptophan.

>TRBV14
CASSQDVRRGRETQYF
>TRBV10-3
CAISAQGGEKLFF
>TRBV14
CASSQEQFYEQYF
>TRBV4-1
CASSQVGQGHQPQHF
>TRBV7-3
CASSPQGGKAYEQYF
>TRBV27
CASSLVQLGEQYF
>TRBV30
CAWSSSIGGYTF
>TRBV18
CASSPPTPWGTEAFF
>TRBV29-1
CSAQGVWGDGYTF
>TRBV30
CAWSHDRGRTEAFF
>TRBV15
CATSRDTGKGTQYF
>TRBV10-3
CAISESRQGRNYGYTF
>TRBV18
CASSPRADYEQYF
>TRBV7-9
CASSYSGASTDTQYF
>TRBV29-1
CSVGDRGSNQPQHF
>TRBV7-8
CASSEPQTGTRVYNEQFF
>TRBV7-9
CASSLEGNTEAFF
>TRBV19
CASSPGGLMNTEAFF
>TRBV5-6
CASSRAIGNYGYTF
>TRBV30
CAWSAGQATNEKLFF
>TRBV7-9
CASSALRRGEQYF
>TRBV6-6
CASSQEYEQYF
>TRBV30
CAWSVQEGPQHF
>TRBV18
CASSPRVHEQYF
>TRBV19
CASSLSGSLDNEQFF
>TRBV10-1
CASSEAGDAYEQYF
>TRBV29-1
CSVLDNIEAFF
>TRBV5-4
CASSRQGAVEQFF
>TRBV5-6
CASSSDREGKGKAFF
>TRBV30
CAWSVPLLDLGQGRTEAFF
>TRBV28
CASSLRPLGGRSTDTQYF
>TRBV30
CAWSSGTEQYF
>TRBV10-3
CAISEHNQPQHF
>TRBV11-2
CASSLEPDNEQFF
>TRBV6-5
CASSYALWYGYTF
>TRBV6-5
CASSYRGGGYTF
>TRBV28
CASRSSPGKESNQPQHF
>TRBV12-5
CASGLETGAFEQYF
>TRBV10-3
CAISLQGGDYGYTF
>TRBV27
CASRRGVTEAFF
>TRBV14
CASSQLKIRLARHNEQFF
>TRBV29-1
CSVDGLAGSATQYF
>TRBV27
CASSLIRGALSTDTQYF
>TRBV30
CAWTFLAAGTDTQYF
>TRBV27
CASSSTSAGEQYF
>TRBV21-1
CASSLHGTGAPYEQYF
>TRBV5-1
CASSARGDQPQHF
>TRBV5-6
CASSLTSGSGEQFF